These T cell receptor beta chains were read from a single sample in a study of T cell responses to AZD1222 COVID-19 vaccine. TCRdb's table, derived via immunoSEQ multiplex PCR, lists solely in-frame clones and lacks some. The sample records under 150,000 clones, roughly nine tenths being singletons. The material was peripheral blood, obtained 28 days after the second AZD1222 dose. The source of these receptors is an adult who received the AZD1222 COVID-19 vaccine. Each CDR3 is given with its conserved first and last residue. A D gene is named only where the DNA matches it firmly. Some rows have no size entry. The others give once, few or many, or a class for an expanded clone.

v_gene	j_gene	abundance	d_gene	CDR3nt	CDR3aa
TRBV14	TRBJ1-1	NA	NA	TGTGCCAGCAGCCAAGGATCCGTGAACACTGAAGCTTTCTTT	CASSQGSVNTEAFF
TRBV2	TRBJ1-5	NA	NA	TGTGCCACCAACCCGGGAGCCAATAGCAATCAGCCCCAGCATTTT	CATNPGANSNQPQHF
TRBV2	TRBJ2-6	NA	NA	TGTGCCAGCAGTGAAGTAGGGAGCTCTGGGGCCAACGTCCTGACTTTC	CASSEVGSSGANVLTF
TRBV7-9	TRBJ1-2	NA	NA	TGTGCCAGCAGCCGTTCCGGGAGCGAGAGCCCGGCCGACTTC	CASSRSGSESPADF
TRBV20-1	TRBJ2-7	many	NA	TGCAGTGCTAGTAGGGCAGGCAACTACGAGCAGTACTTC	CSASRAGNYEQYF
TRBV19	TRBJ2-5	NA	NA	TGTGCCAGTAGTATCTTGGACGGCGCGGGGACCCAGTACTTC	CASSILDGAGTQYF
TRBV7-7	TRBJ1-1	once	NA	TGTGCTAGCAGCCCCGTAGTGGGAGGACGCCTGAGGGCTTTCTTT	CASSPVVGGRLRAFF
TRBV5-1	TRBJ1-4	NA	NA	TGCGCCAGCAGCTCGGACGGAGAAAAACTGTTTTTT	CASSSDGEKLFF
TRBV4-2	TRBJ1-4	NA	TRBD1	TGTGCCAGCAGCCAAGACCCAGACAGGGGAACTAATGAAAAACTGTTTTTT	CASSQDPDRGTNEKLFF
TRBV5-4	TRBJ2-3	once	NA	TGTGCCAGCAGCCGGCTGACTGTCGGGAGCTCGGCAGATACGCAGTATTTT	CASSRLTVGSSADTQYF
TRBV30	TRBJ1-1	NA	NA	TGTGCCTGGAGAGGGGGTATGGCCCCCCCTTACACTGAAGCTTTCTTT	CAWRGGMAPPYTEAFF
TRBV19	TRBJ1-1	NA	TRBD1	TGTGCCAGTAGTATATACCAGGGGGCAGCTTTCTTT	CASSIYQGAAFF
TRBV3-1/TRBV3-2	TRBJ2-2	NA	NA	TGTGCCAGCAGCCAAGCGGGGACGGGAAACACCGGGGAGCTGTTTTTT	CASSQAGTGNTGELFF
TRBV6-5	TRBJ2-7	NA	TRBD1	TGTGCCAGCAGTTCCAACAGGGGTATCTACGAGCAGTACTTC	CASSSNRGIYEQYF
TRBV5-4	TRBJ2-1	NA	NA	TGTGCCAGCAGCTTATTGTCCCGGGGGGCATCCTACAATGAGCAGTTCTTC	CASSLLSRGASYNEQFF
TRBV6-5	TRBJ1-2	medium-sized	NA	TGTGCCAGCAGGCCTCAGGTGAACTATGGCTACACCTTC	CASRPQVNYGYTF
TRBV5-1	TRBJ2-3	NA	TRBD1	TGCGCCAGCAGCGGGGGACAGGGGGCCCCAGATACGCAGTATTTT	CASSGGQGAPDTQYF
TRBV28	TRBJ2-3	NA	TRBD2	TGTGCCAGCAGTTCACTAGCGGGAGGGCCAGATACGCAGTATTTT	CASSSLAGGPDTQYF
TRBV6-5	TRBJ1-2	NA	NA	TGTGCCAGCCTTAGAGGGTACAACTATGGCTACACCTTC	CASLRGYNYGYTF
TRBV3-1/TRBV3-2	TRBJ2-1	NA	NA	TGTGCCAGCAGTCACGACAGGTTCAATGAGCAGTTCTTC	CASSHDRFNEQFF
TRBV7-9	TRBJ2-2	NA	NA	TGTGCCGCGACCCTCGGAGGCGGTAACACCGGGGAGCTGTTTTTT	CAATLGGGNTGELFF
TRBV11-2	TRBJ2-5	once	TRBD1	TGTGCCAGCAGCTCTCTGTACAGGGGATCGCAAGAGACCCAGTACTTC	CASSSLYRGSQETQYF
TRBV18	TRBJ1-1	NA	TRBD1	TGTGCCAGCTCACCAAGGACAGGCTCGAACACTGAAGCTTTCTTT	CASSPRTGSNTEAFF
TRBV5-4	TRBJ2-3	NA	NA	TGTGCCAGCAGCTCGGCGACGGGCGCGGACCTTAGCACAGATACGCAGTATTTT	CASSSATGADLSTDTQYF
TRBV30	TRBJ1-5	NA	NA	TGTGCCTGGAGTCGAAATAGCTATCAGCCCCAGCATTTT	CAWSRNSYQPQHF
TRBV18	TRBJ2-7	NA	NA	TGTGCCAGCTCACCACCTCTCTCCCCCTACGAGCAGTACTTC	CASSPPLSPYEQYF
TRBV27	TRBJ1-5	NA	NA	TGTGCCAGCAGCCCCCCTCCGGGCCGCAATCAGCCCCAGCATTTT	CASSPPPGRNQPQHF
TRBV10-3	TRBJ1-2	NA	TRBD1	TGTGCCACCAGACCGGCAGGGGGAGATTATGGCTACACCTTC	CATRPAGGDYGYTF
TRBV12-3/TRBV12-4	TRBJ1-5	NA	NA	TGTGCCAGCAGTTTAGGTAATCAGCCCCAGCATTTT	CASSLGNQPQHF
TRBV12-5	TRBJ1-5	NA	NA	TGTGCTAGTGGGGAGGGGGGGCAGCGCCAGCCCCAGCATTTT	CASGEGGQRQPQHF
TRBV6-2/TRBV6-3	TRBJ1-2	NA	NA	TGTGCCAGCAGTTACTCGGACAGTCTTAACTATGGCTACACCTTC	CASSYSDSLNYGYTF
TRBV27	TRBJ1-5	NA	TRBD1	TGTGCCAGTTCCCCGGGACAGGCTTCCTATAGCAATCAGCCCCAGCATTTT	CASSPGQASYSNQPQHF
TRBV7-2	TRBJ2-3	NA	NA	TGTGCCAGCAGCCCTAGCAGCTCGGGGGATACGCAGTATTTT	CASSPSSSGDTQYF
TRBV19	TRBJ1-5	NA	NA	TGTGCCAGCGGACTCCTCGGGACACATAGCAATCAGCCCCAGCATTTT	CASGLLGTHSNQPQHF
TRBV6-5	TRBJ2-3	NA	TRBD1	TGTGCCAGCAAGGACAGGGTTTCAGATACGCAGTATTTT	CASKDRVSDTQYF
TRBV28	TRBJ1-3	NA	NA	TGTGCCAGCAGTTTATCGGCAGGTCTCTCTGGAAACACCATATATTTT	CASSLSAGLSGNTIYF
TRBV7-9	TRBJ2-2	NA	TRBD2	TGTGCCAGCAGCATAAGGGGACTAGCGGGTAAGTGGGCGAACACCGGGGAGCTGTTTTTT	CASSIRGLAGKWANTGELFF
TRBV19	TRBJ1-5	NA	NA	TGTGCCAGTACCCCACAGGTTTGGATTCAGCCCCAGCATTTT	CASTPQVWIQPQHF
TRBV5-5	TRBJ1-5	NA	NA	TGTGCCAGCAGCCTCCAGGGAGGACAGCCCCAGCATTTT	CASSLQGGQPQHF
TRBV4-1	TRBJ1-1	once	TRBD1	TGCGCCAGCAGCCAAAGGACAGGGGGCACTGAAGCTTTCTTT	CASSQRTGGTEAFF
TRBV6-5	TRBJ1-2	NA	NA	TGTGCCAGCAGTCCCCTGCAGGGGAAGGGCTACACCTTC	CASSPLQGKGYTF
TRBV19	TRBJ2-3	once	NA	TGTGCCAGCTCAACCCCGGGGACGGCTTCCCCCTCTAGCACAGATACGCAGTATTTT	CASSTPGTASPSSTDTQYF
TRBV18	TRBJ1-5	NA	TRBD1	TGTGCCAGCTCACCTACAACAGGGGGTGTTGGCAATCAGCCCCAGCATTTT	CASSPTTGGVGNQPQHF
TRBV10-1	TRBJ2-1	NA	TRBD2	TGCGCCACCGGGACTAGCGGGGACAATGAGCAGTTCTTC	CATGTSGDNEQFF
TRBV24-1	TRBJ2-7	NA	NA	TGTGCCACCAGTGATTCCCGTCCACAGGGCTCCGTAGCGAACGCCTACGAGCAGTACTTC	CATSDSRPQGSVANAYEQYF
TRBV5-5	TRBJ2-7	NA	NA	TGTGCCAGCAGCCTCGCTTGGACAGTGACTGCCTACGAGCAGTACTTC	CASSLAWTVTAYEQYF
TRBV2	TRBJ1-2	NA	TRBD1	TGTGCCAGCAGCGAACAGGGGAACTATGGCTACACCTTC	CASSEQGNYGYTF
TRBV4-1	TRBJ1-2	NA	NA	TGCGCCAGCAGCCACGAGGAGGCCAGGAACTATGGCTACACCTTC	CASSHEEARNYGYTF
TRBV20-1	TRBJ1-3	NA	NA	TGCAGTGCTAGTTCCCAGGATGTTAGCTCTGGAAACACCATATATTTT	CSASSQDVSSGNTIYF
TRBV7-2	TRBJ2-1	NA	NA	TGTGCCAGCAGGACCGGGTTGGACAATGAGCAGTTCTTC	CASRTGLDNEQFF
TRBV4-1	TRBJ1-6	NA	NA	TGCGCCAGCAGCCAGGGACATTTCGGGAATTCACCCCTCCACTTT	CASSQGHFGNSPLHF
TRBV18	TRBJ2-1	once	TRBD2	TGTGCCAGCCTAGGGGCTAGCGGAACCAATGAGCAGTTCTTC	CASLGASGTNEQFF
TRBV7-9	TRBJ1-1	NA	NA	TGTGCCAGCAGCGTCCCGCTGGGTAATGGGAACACTGAAGCTTTCTTT	CASSVPLGNGNTEAFF
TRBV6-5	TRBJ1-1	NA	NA	TGTGCCAGCAGTTGGGGCACTGAAGCTTTCTTT	CASSWGTEAFF
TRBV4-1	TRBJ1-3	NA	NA	TGCGCCAGCAGCCTCCCCCGGACAACTGGAAACACCATATATTTT	CASSLPRTTGNTIYF
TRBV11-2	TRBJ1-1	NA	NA	TGTGCCAGCAGCTTTGGACCTACTGAAGCTTTCTTT	CASSFGPTEAFF
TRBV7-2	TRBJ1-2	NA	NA	TGTGCCAGCAGCCCCCGGGACACCCTCAAGGATGGCTACACCTTC	CASSPRDTLKDGYTF
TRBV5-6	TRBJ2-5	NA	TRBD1	TGTGCCAGCAGCCTACAGGGGGCGGCGATTGGGGCCCAGTACTTC	CASSLQGAAIGAQYF
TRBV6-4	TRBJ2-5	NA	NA	TGTGCCAGCAGCCCACCTCAGCGGGACAGACCCCAAGAGACCCAGTACTTC	CASSPPQRDRPQETQYF